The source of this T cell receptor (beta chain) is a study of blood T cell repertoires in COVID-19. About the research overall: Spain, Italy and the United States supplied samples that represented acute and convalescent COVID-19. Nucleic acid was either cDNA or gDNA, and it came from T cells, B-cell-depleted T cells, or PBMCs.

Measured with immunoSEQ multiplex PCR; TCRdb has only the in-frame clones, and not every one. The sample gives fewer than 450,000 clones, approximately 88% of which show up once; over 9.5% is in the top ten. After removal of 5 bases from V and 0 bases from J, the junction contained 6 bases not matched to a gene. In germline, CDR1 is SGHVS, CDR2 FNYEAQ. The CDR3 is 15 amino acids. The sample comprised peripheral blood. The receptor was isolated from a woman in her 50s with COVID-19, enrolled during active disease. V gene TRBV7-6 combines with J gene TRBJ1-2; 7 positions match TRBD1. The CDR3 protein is CASSLGQYPNYGYTF. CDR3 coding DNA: TGTGCCAGCAGCCTGGGACAGTATCCTAACTATGGCTACACCTTC.